The TCR beta chain under discussion was sequenced for a study of cytomegalovirus exposure and HLA in healthy donors. Findings of the study overall: Diagnosis of cytomegalovirus status made by the classifier reportedly showed high specificity and sensitivity.

Details on this clone: Its specificity is unknown.

This PCR relied on a set of 60 Vbeta primers and 13 Jbeta primers. Only in-frame clones appear in the TCRdb table, and some are missing; sequencing was by immunoSEQ multiplex PCR. The profile shows approximately 110,000 clones, about 74% of them singletons. Germline CDR1 reads MGHRA; CDR2 reads YSYEKL. V lost 0 bases, J lost 7 bases, and 9 bases lay in between. This CDR3 comprises 13 residues. The sequence was collected from a woman between 50 and 59 years old in good health and CMV-seropositive. The rearrangement joins TRBV4-1 to TRBJ2-5; D not resolved. The source material was PBMCs. The CDR3 bases are TGCGCCAGCAGCCAAGATTCCCTCCTGACCCAGTACTTC. This translates into CASSQDSLLTQYF.